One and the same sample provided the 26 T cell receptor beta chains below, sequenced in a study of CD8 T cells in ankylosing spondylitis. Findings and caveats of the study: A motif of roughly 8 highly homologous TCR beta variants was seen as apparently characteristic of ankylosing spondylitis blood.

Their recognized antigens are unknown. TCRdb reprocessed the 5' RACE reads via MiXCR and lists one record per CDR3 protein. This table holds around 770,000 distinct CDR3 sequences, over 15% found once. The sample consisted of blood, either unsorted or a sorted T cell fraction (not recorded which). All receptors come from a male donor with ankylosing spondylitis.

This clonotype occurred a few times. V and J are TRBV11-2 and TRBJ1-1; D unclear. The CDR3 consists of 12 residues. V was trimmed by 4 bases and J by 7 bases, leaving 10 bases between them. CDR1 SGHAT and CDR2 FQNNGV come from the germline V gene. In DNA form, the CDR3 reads TGTGCCAGCAGCTACCCTCCGTTTGAAGCTTTCTTT. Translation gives CASSYPPFEAFF.

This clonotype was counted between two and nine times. The CDR3, as DNA: TGTGCCAGCAACCCCCGGGACGCCTTACCGTACAATGAGCAGTTCTTC. It codes for CASNPRDALPYNEQFF. The chain has TRBV6-1 and TRBJ2-1, with D perhaps given as TRBD1 or TRBD2 (5 bases each). Germline CDR1 MNHNS, CDR2 SASEGT. Trimming stripped 7 bases from V and 4 bases from J, with 20 bases between. The CDR3 has 16 residues.

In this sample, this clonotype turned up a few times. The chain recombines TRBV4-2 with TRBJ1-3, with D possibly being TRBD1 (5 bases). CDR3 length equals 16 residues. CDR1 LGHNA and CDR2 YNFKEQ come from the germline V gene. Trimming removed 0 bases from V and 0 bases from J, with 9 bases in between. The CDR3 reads CASSQDPGLSGNTIYF. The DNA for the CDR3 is TGTGCCAGCAGCCAAGATCCAGGGCTCTCTGGAAACACCATATATTTT.

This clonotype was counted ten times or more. CDR3 sequence: CASSFDGEQYF. The DNA of the CDR3 is TGTGCCAGCAGTTTCGACGGCGAACAGTACTTC. The chain employs TRBV6-6 and TRBJ2-5; D unresolved. V lost 4 bases, J lost 11 bases, and 11 bases lay in between. Germline V CDR1 and CDR2: MNHNY, SVGAGI (reference sequence). This CDR3 spans 11 amino acids.

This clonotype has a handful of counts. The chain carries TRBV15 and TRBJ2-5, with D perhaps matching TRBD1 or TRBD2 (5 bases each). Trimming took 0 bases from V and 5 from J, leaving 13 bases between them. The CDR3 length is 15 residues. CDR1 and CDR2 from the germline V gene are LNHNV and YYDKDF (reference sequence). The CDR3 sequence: CATSRDRGSGETQYF. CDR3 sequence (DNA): TGTGCCACCAGCAGAGATCGGGGCAGTGGGGAGACCCAGTACTTC.

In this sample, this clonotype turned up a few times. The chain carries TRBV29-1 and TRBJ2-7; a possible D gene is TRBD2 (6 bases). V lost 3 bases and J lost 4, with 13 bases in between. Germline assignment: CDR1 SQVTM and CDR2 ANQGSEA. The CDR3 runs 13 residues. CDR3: CSVEEGDSYEQYF. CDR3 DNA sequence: TGCAGCGTTGAGGAAGGGGACTCTTACGAGCAGTACTTC.

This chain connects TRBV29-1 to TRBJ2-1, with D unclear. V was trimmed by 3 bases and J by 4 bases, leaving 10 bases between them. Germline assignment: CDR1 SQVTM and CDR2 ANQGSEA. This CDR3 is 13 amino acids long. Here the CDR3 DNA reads TGCAGCGTTGAGTCACTTGGATACAATGAGCAGTTCTTC. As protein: CSVESLGYNEQFF.

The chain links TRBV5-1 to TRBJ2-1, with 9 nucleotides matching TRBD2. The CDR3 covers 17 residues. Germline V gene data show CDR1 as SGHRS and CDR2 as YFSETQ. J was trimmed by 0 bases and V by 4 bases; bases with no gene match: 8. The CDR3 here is CASSVRGGPSSYNEQFF. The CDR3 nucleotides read TGCGCCAGCAGCGTGCGGGGGGGACCGAGCTCCTACAATGAGCAGTTCTTC.

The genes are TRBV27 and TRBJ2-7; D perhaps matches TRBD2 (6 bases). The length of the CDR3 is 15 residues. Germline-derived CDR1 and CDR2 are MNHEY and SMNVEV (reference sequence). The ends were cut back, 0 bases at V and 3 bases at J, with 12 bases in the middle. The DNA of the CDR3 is TGTGCCAGCAGTTTATCGGAGGGCCGGCACTACGAGCAGTACTTC. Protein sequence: CASSLSEGRHYEQYF.

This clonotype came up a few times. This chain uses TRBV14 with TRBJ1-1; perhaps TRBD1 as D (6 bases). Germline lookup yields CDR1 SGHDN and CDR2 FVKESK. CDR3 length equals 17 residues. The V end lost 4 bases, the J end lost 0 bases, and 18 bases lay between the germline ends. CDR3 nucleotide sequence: TGTGCCAGCAGCCCTCTATGGGGACAAGTCATGAACACTGAAGCTTTCTTT. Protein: CASSPLWGQVMNTEAFF.

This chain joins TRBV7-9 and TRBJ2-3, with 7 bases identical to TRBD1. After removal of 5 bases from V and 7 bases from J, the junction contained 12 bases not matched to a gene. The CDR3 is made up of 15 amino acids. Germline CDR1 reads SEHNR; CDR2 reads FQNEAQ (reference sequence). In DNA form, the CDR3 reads TGTGCCAGCAGCCTCCCCCTAGGGGGCACTTATACGCAGTATTTT. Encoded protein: CASSLPLGGTYTQYF.

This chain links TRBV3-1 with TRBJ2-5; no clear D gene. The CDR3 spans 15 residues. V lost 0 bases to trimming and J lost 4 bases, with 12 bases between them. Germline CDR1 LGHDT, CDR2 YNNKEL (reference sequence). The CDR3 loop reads CASSQDVGIPETQYF. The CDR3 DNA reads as TGTGCCAGCAGCCAAGATGTAGGTATTCCAGAGACCCAGTACTTC.

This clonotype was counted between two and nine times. The CDR3 DNA reads as TGTGCCAGCAGCTTACCGGATAGGACTAGCGGGAGTTGGTCCTACAATGAGCAGTTCTTC. It is translated as CASSLPDRTSGSWSYNEQFF. V gene TRBV13 combines with J gene TRBJ2-1; the match to TRBD2 covers 13 bases. V shed 2 bases and J 1 base; nucleotides not matched to a gene: 11. The germline V gene has CDR1 PRHDT and CDR2 FYEKMQ (reference sequence). The CDR3 is 20 amino acids.

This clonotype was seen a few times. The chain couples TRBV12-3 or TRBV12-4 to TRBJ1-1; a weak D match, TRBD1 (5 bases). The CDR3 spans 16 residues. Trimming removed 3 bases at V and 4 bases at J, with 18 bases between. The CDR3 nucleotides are TGTGCCAGCAGTTTGGGGAGAGGAGGGGCCGGCACTGAAGCTTTCTTT. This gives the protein CASSLGRGGAGTEAFF.

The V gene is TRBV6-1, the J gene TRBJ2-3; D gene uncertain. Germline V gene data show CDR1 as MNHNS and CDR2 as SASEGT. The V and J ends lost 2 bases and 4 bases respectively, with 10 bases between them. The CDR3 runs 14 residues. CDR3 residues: CASSEPSQSDTQYF. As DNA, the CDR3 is TGTGCCAGCAGTGAACCATCGCAATCAGATACGCAGTATTTT.

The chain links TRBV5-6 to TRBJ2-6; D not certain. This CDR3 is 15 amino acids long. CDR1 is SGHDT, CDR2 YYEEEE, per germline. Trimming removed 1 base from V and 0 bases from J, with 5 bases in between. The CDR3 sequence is CASSLPISGANVLTF. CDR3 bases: TGTGCCAGCAGCTTGCCCATCTCTGGGGCCAACGTCCTGACTTTC.

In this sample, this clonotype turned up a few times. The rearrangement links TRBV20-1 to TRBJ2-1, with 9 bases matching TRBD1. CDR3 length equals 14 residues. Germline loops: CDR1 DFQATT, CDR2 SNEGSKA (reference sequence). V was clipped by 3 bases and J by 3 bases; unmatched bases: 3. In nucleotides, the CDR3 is TGCAGTGCTAGTGGGGGACAGGGCTACAATGAGCAGTTCTTC. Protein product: CSASGGQGYNEQFF.

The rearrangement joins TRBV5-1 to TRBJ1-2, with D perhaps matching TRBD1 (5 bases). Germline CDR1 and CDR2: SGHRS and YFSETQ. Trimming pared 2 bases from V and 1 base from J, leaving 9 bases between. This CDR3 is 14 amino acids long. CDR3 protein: CASSFAGHNYGYTF. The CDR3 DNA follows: TGCGCCAGCAGCTTCGCAGGGCATAACTATGGCTACACCTTC. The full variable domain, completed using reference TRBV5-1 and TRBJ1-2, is KAGVTQTPRYLIKTRGQQVTLSCSPISGHRSVSWYQQTPGQGLQFLFEYFSETQRNKGNFPGRFSGRQFSNSRSEMNVSTLELGDSALYLCASSFAGHNYGYTFGSGTRLTVV.

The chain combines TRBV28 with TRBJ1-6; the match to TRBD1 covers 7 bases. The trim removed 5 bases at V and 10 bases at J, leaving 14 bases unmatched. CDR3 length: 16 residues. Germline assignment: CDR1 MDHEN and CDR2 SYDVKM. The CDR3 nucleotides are TGTGCCAGCAGTCAGGGGGGGTCGAGGGTAGGATCACCCCTCCACTTT. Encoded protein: CASSQGGSRVGSPLHF. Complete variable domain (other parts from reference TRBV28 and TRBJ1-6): DVKVTQSSRYLVKRTGEKVFLECVQDMDHENMFWYRQDPGLGLRLIYFSYDVKMKEKGDIPEGYSVSREKKERFSLILESASTNQTSMYLCASSQGGSRVGSPLHFGNGTRLTVT.

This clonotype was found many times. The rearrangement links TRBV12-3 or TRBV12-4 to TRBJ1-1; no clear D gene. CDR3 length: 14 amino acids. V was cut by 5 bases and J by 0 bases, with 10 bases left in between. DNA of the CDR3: TGTGCCAGCAGTGAGGCGGCAGTGAACACTGAAGCTTTCTTT. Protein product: CASSEAAVNTEAFF.

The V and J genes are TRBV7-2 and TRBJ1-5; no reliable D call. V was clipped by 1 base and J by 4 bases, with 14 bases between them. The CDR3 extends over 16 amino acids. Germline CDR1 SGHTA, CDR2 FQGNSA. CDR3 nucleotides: TGTGCCAGCAGCTTAGAGTTCTCGGCGAATAATCAGCCCCAGCATTTT. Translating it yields CASSLEFSANNQPQHF.

Here the CDR3 DNA reads TGTGCCAGCAGTCGGGGGGACAGGCTCTACGAGCAGTACTTC. Residues: CASSRGDRLYEQYF. The chain couples TRBV6-1 to TRBJ2-7; TRBD1 might be the D (8 bases). Germline loops: CDR1 MNHNS, CDR2 SASEGT. CDR3 length equals 14 residues. The V end was cut by 5 bases, the J end by 3 bases, with 14 bases between.

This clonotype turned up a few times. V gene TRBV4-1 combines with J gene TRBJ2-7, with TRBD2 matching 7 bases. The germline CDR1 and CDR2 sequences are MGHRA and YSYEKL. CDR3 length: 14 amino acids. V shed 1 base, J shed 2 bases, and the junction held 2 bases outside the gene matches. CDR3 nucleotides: TGCGCCAGCAGCCAAGGGGGGGGAACCTACGAGCAGTACTTC. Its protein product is CASSQGGGTYEQYF.

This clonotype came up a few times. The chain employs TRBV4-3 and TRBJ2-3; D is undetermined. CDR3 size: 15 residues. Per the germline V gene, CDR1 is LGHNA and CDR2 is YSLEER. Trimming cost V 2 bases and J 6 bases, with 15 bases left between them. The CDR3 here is CASSQIGDSGDTQYF. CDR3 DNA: TGCGCCAGCAGCCAAATTGGGGATTCGGGCGATACGCAGTATTTT.

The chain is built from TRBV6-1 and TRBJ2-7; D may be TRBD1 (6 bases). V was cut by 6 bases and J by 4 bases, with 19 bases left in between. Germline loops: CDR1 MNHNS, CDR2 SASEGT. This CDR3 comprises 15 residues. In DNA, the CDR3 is TGTGCCAGCAGGCCAACCGGGACAACCCTTTACGAGCAGTACTTC. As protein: CASRPTGTTLYEQYF.

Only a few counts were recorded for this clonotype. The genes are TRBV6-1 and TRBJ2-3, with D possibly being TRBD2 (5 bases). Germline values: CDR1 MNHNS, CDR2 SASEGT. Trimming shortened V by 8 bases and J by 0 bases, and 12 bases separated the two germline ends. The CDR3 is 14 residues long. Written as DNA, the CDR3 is TGTGCCAGCCGACTAATAGGGAGCACAGATACGCAGTATTTT. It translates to CASRLIGSTDTQYF.